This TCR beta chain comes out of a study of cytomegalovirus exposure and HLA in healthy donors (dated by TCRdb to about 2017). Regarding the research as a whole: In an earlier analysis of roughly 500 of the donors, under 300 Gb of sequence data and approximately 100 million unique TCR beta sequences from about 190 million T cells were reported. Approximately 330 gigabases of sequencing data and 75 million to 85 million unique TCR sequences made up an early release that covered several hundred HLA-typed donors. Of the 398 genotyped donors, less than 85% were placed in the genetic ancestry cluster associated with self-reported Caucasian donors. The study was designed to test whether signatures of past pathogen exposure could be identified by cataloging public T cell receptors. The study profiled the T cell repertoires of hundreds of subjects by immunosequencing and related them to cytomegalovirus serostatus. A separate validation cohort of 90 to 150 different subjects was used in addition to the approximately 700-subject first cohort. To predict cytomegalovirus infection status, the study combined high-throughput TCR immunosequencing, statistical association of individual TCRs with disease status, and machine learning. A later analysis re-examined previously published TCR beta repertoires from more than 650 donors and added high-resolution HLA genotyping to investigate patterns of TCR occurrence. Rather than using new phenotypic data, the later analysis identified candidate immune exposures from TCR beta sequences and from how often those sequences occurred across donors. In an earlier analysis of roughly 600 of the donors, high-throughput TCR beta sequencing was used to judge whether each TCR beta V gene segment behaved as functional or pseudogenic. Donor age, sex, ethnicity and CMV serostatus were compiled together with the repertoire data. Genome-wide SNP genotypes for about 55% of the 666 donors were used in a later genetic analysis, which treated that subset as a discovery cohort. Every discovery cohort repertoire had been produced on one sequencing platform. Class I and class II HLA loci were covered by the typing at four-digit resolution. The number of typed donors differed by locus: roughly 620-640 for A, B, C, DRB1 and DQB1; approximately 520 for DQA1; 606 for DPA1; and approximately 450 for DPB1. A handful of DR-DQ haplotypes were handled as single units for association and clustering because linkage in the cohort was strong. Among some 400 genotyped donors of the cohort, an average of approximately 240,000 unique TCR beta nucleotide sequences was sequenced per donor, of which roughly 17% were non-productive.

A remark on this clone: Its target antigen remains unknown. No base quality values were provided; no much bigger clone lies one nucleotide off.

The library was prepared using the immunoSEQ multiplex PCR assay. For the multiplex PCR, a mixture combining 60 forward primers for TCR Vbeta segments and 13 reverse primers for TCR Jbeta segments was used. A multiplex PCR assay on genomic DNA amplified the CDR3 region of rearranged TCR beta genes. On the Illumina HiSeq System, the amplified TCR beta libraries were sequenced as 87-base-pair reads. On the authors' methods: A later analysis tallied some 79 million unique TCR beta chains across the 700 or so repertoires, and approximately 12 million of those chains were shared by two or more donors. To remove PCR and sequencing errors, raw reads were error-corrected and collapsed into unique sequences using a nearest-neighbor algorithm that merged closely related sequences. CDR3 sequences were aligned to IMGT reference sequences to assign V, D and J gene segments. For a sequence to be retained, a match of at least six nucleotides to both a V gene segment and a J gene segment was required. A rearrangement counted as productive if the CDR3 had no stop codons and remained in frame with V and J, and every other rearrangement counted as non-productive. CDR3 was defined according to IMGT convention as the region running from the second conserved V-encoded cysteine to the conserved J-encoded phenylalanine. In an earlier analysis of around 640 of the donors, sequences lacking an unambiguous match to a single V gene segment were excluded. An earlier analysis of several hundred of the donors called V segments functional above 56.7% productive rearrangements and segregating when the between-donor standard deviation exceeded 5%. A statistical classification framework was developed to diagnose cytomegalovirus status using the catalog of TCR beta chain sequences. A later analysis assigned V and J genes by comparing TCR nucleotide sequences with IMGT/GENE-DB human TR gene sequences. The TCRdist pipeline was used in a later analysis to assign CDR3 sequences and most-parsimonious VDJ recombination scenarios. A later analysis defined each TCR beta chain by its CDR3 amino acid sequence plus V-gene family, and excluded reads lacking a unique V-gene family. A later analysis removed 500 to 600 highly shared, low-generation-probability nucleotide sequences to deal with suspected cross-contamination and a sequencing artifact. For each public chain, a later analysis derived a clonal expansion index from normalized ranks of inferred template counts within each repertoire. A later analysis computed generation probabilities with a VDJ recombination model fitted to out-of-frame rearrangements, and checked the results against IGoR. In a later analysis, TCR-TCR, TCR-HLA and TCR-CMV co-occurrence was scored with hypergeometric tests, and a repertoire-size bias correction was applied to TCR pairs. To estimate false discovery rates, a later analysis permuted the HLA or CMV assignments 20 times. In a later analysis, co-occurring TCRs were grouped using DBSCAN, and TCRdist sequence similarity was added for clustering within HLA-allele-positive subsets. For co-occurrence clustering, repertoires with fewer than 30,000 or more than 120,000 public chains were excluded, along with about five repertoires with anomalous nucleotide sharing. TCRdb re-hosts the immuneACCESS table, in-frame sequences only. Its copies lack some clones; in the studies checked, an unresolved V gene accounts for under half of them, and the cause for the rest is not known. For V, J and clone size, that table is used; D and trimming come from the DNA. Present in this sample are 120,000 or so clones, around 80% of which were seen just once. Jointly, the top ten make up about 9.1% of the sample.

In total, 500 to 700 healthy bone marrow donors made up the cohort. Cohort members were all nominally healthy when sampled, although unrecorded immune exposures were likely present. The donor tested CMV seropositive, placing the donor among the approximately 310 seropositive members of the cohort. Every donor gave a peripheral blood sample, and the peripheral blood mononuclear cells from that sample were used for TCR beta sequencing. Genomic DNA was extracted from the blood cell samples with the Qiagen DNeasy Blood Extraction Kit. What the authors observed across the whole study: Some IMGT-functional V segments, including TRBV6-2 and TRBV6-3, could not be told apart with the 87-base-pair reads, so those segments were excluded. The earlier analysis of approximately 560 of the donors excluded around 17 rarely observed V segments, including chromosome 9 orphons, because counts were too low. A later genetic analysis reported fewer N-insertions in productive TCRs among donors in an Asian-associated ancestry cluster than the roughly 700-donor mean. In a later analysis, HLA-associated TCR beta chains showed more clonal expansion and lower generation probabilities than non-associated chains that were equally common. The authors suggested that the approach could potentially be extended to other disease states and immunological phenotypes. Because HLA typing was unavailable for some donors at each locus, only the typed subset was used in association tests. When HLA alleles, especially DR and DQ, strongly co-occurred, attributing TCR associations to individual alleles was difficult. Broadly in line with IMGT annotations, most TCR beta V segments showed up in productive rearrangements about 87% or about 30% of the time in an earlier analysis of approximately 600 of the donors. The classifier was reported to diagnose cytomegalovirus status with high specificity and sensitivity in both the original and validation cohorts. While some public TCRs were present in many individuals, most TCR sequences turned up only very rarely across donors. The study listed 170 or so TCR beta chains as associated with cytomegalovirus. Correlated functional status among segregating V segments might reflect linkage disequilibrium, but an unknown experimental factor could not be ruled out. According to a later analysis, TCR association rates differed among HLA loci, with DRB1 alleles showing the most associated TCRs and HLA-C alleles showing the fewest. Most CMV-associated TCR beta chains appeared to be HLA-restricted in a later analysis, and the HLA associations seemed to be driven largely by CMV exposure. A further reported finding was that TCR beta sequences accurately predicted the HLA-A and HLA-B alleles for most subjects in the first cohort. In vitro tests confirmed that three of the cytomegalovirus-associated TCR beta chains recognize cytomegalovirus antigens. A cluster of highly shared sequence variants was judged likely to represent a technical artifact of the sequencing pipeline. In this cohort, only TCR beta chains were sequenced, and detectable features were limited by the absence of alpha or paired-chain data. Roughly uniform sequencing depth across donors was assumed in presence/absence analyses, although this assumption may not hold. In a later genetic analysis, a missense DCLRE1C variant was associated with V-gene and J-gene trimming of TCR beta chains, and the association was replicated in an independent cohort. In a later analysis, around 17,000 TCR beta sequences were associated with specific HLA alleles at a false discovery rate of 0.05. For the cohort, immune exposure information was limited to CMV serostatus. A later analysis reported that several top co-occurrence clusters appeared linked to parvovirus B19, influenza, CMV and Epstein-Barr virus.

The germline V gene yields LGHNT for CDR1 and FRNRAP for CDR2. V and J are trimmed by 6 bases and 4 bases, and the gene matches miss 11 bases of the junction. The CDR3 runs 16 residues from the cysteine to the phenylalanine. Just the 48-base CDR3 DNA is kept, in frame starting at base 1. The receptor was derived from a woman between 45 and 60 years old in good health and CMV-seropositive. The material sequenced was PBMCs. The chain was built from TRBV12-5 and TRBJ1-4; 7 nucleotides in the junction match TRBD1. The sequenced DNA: TGTGCTAGTGGCCTTCTGCAGGGGGGATATAATGAAAAACTGTTTTTT. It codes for CASGLLQGGYNEKLFF.